The 22 T cell receptor beta chains in this list originate from one sample, sequenced in a study of spatial heterogeneity in lung cancer. MiXCR, applied by TCRdb to the 5' RACE reads, yields one record per CDR3 protein. The sample records around 110,000 distinct CDR3 sequences, approximately 12% being singletons. Time point of the sample: blood at routine non-recurrence follow-up after resection. Extraction of whole RNA from tumor, nontumor lung or frozen PBMC preceded unsorted sequencing. This specimen was PBMCs, taken at follow-up. The receptors originated from a male donor with early-stage non-small cell lung cancer.

This clonotype was detected a few times. The chain links TRBV7-8 to TRBJ1-5; 9 bases map to TRBD1. The germline gives CDR1 SGHVS, CDR2 FQNEAQ. Trimming took 5 bases from V and 6 from J; bases not matched to a gene: 8. The CDR3 has 15 residues. The CDR3 DNA is TGTGCCAGCAGCCGCCGGACAGGGGTTGGTCAGCCCCAGCATTTT. Its protein is CASSRRTGVGQPQHF.

In its sample, this clonotype was seen a few times. The rearrangement uses TRBV20-1 and TRBJ1-5, with D perhaps matching TRBD1 (5 bases). This CDR3 has 14 amino acids. Germline CDR1 reads DFQATT; CDR2 reads SNEGSKA (reference sequence). V lost 8 bases and J lost 2, with 16 bases in between. CDR3 sequence: CSCPTGGGNQPQHF. CDR3 DNA sequence: TGCAGTTGTCCCACGGGAGGGGGCAATCAGCCCCAGCATTTT.

In this sample, this clonotype turned up a few times. The gene calls are TRBV30 and TRBJ1-4, with TRBD1 as a possible D gene (6 bases). The V and J ends lost 3 bases and 1 base respectively, with 24 bases between them. This CDR3 is built from 19 residues. Germline CDR1 and CDR2: GTSNPN and SVGIG (reference sequence). The CDR3 loop is CAWRKGYRDVGRTNEKLFF. The DNA of the CDR3 is TGTGCCTGGAGAAAGGGTTACAGGGATGTCGGGAGAACTAATGAAAAACTGTTTTTT. Using reference TRBV30 and TRBJ1-4 for the parts outside the CDR3, the full variable domain is SQTIHQWPATLVQPVGSPLSLECTVEGTSNPNLYWYRQAAGRGLQLLFYSVGIGQISSEVPQNLSASRPQDRQFILSSKKLLLSDSGFYLCAWRKGYRDVGRTNEKLFFGSGTQLSVL.

The V call is TRBV3-1, the J call TRBJ1-2, with D possibly matching TRBD1 (5 bases). Trimming shortened V by 3 bases and J by 6 bases, and 8 bases separated the two germline ends. In germline, CDR1 is LGHDT, CDR2 YNNKEL (reference sequence). CDR3 length: 12 residues. CDR3 residues: CASSHGTDGYTF. The CDR3 DNA reads as TGTGCCAGCAGCCACGGGACGGATGGCTACACCTTC.

This clonotype was seen a handful of times. This chain joins TRBV6-2 or TRBV6-3 and TRBJ1-2; no definite D call. The CDR3 runs 10 residues. V was cut by 8 bases and J by 6 bases, with 7 bases left in between. Germline values: CDR1 MNHEY, CDR2 SVGEGT. CDR3 bases: TGTGCCAGCGGGCGGGATGGCTACACCTTC. Residues: CASGRDGYTF.

This clonotype came up many times. The rearrangement joins TRBV9 to TRBJ1-4; a weak D match, TRBD1 (6 bases). V gave up 0 bases and J gave up 5 bases, with 8 bases separating them. The CDR3 is made up of 14 amino acids. Germline CDR1 and CDR2: SGDLS and YYNGEE. Written as DNA, the CDR3 is TGTGCCAGCAGCGTAGAAGGGGGAAATGAAAAACTGTTTTTT. Translated: CASSVEGGNEKLFF.

This sequence joins TRBV3-1 and TRBJ1-5; a weak D match, TRBD1 (5 bases). V was clipped by 0 bases and J by 3 bases, with 9 bases between them. This CDR3 has 15 residues. From germline, CDR1 is LGHDT and CDR2 YNNKEL (reference sequence). CDR3 nucleotide sequence: TGTGCCAGCAGCCAAGATCCGGGGGACAATCAGCCCCAGCATTTT. Its protein is CASSQDPGDNQPQHF.

The table lists this clonotype with a few counts. The CDR3 is CASSISGGTTDTQYF. The CDR3 DNA reads as TGCGCCAGCAGCATCAGCGGAGGCACCACAGATACGCAGTATTTT. V usage is TRBV5-1 and J usage is TRBJ2-3; D might be TRBD2 (5 bases). Trimming removed 4 bases at V and 2 bases at J, with 14 bases between. The CDR3 consists of 15 residues. Germline CDR1 SGHRS, CDR2 YFSETQ.

V is TRBV28 and J is TRBJ2-1, with 11 positions matching TRBD2. CDR3 length: 16 amino acids. CDR1 and CDR2 from the germline V gene are MDHEN and SYDVKM. V shed 6 bases, J shed 8 bases, and the junction held 12 bases outside the gene matches. CDR3 bases: TGTGCCAGCAGCACCTCTCTAGCGGGGGGTAGGGATGAGCAGTTCTTC. It specifies CASSTSLAGGRDEQFF.

This clonotype was recorded once. This sequence joins TRBV5-1 and TRBJ2-7, with TRBD1 matching over 8 bases. Germline V gene data show CDR1 as SGHRS and CDR2 as YFSETQ. The V and J ends lost 6 bases and 3 bases, in that order; junction bases with no gene match: 17. The CDR3 length is 17 residues. CDR3 in DNA: TGCGCCAGCAAGACAGGGGTTCAGTCCTTACAAATCTACGAGCAGTACTTC. Translated: CASKTGVQSLQIYEQYF.

This clonotype has ten or more counts. CDR3 DNA: TGTGCCAGCAGTTTAAATCGAGGACAGGTCGCAGAAAAACTGTTTTTT. Translation: CASSLNRGQVAEKLFF. This chain joins TRBV12-3 or TRBV12-4 and TRBJ1-4; TRBD1 matches at 7 bases. The V gene end was trimmed by 2 bases and the J gene end by 8 bases; junction bases not matched to a gene: 11. This CDR3 is built from 16 residues.

This chain joins TRBV28 and TRBJ2-1; TRBD2 aligns across 9 bases. With 7 bases clipped from V and 1 base from J, the junction kept 11 bases outside the gene matches. CDR1 is MDHEN and CDR2 is SYDVKM in the germline V gene. This CDR3 spans 17 amino acids. In DNA, the CDR3 is TGTGCCAGCACCTCCCTAGGCGGGGGGGCATCCTACAATGAGCAGTTCTTC. Protein: CASTSLGGGASYNEQFF.

The chain combines TRBV6-5 with TRBJ2-5, with 7 bases that match TRBD1. V lost 6 bases and J lost 6; bases outside the gene matches: 7. CDR1 and CDR2 (germline): MNHEY, SVGAGI. The CDR3 is 13 amino acids. Here the CDR3 reads CASSYPGQQTQYF. The CDR3 DNA reads as TGTGCCAGCAGCTACCCGGGACAGCAGACCCAGTACTTC.

This clonotype was observed a few times. The chain employs TRBV2 and TRBJ2-5; D unclear. CDR1 and CDR2 from the germline V gene are SNHLY and FYNNEI. Trimming left V 4 bases short and J 5 bases short, with 11 bases between. This CDR3 is 13 amino acids long. CDR3 in amino acids: CASSAEKRETQYF. The CDR3, as DNA: TGTGCCAGCAGTGCCGAGAAGAGGGAGACCCAGTACTTC.

The table lists this clonotype with many counts. This sequence joins TRBV5-4 and TRBJ1-2; no clear D gene. Germline lookup yields CDR1 SGHNT and CDR2 YYREEE (reference sequence). Trimming shortened V by 3 bases and J by 7 bases, and 19 bases separated the two germline ends. This CDR3 region has 15 residues. CDR3 residues: CASSSPARRAIGYTF. CDR3 DNA sequence: TGTGCCAGCAGCTCCCCGGCCCGAAGAGCTATTGGCTACACCTTC.

This clonotype was seen ten or more times. The chain is built from TRBV5-4 and TRBJ2-1, with 8 nucleotides matching TRBD2. This CDR3 region has 16 residues. The junction had 2 bases not matched to a gene; V was cut back by 0 bases and J by 0 bases. Germline V gives CDR1 SGHNT, CDR2 YYREEE (reference sequence). DNA of the CDR3: TGTGCCAGCAGCTTGGCGGGGGGGAGCTCCTACAATGAGCAGTTCTTC. Its translation is CASSLAGGSSYNEQFF.

The V call is TRBV28, the J call TRBJ1-6; D gene ambiguous. Trimming took off 7 bases at V and 6 bases at J, with 7 bases between the two ends. The germline V gene encodes CDR1 MDHEN and CDR2 SYDVKM. The CDR3 totals 12 residues. CDR3 nucleotides: TGTGCCAGCAATGCAGCTAATTCACCCCTCCACTTT. Translating gives CASNAANSPLHF. Supplemented by reference TRBV28 and TRBJ1-6, the full variable domain reads DVKVTQSSRYLVKRTGEKVFLECVQDMDHENMFWYRQDPGLGLRLIYFSYDVKMKEKGDIPEGYSVSREKKERFSLILESASTNQTSMYLCASNAANSPLHFGNGTRLTVT.

The table lists this clonotype with a few counts. CDR3 in DNA: TGCAGTGCTAGGTGGACCCACAATGAGCAGTTCTTC. This translates into CSARWTHNEQFF. The chain combines TRBV20-1 with TRBJ2-1; no reliable D call. Germline lookup yields CDR1 DFQATT and CDR2 SNEGSKA (reference sequence). The CDR3 contains 12 residues. V was shortened by 3 bases and J by 5 bases, with 8 bases between the two germline ends.

This clonotype was counted between two and nine times. The chain employs TRBV7-9 and TRBJ1-1; 8 bases are shared with TRBD1. The CDR3 runs to 15 residues. Germline lookup yields CDR1 SEHNR and CDR2 FQNEAQ (reference sequence). The V and J ends lost 4 bases and 0 bases, in that order; junction bases with no gene match: 4. CDR3: CASSSRTGMNTEAFF. The CDR3 bases are TGTGCCAGCAGCTCAAGGACAGGGATGAACACTGAAGCTTTCTTT.

The chain uses TRBV20-1 and TRBJ2-1, with D possibly TRBD1 on 6 matching bases. Trimming removed 3 bases from V and 3 bases from J, with 9 bases in between. Germline CDR1 DFQATT, CDR2 SNEGSKA (reference sequence). The CDR3 sequence is 13 residues long. The CDR3 here is CSARDRDYNEQFF. The CDR3 DNA reads as TGCAGTGCTAGGGACAGAGACTACAATGAGCAGTTCTTC.

This chain links TRBV4-2 with TRBJ2-7, with D maybe TRBD2 (5 bases). Trimming stripped 0 bases from V and 5 bases from J, with 8 bases between. This CDR3 is 13 amino acids long. CDR1 LGHNA and CDR2 YNFKEQ come from the germline V gene. CDR3 DNA: TGTGCCAGCAGCCAAGATTTCGGGGACGAGCAGTACTTC. This translates into CASSQDFGDEQYF.

This sequence joins TRBV7-2 and TRBJ2-5; D unclear. The germline V gene encodes CDR1 SGHTA and CDR2 FQGNSA. The V end was cut by 3 bases, the J end by 3 bases, with 8 bases between. CDR3 length: 13 amino acids. Written as DNA, the CDR3 is TGTGCCAGCAGCTTCGCCGTAAAAGAGACCCAGTACTTC. It codes for CASSFAVKETQYF.